The 4 T cell receptor beta chains listed next were all sequenced from one sample in a study of blood T cell repertoires in COVID-19. The method was immunoSEQ multiplex PCR; TCRdb's version includes in-frame clones alone and lacks a portion of them. The table shows 250,000 to 300,000 clones, with less than 90% occurring only once. Sequencing input: peripheral blood. Every receptor here comes from a man aged 60-69 years who had recovered from COVID-19.

V is TRBV19 and J is TRBJ1-1; tentatively, D is TRBD1 (5 bases). Germline lookup yields CDR1 LNHDA and CDR2 SQIVND (reference sequence). The CDR3 totals 13 residues. Trimming cost V 4 bases and J 3 bases, with 9 bases left between them. The CDR3 nucleotides read TGTGCCAGTAGTAGATTAGGGGACACTGAAGCTTTCTTT. This sequence encodes CASSRLGDTEAFF.

This clone occurred once. This sequence joins TRBV28 and TRBJ1-2; 8 nucleotides line up with TRBD1. CDR3 length: 18 amino acids. J lost 0 bases, V lost 6 bases, and 15 bases had no gene match. Germline V gene data show CDR1 as MDHEN and CDR2 as SYDVKM. The CDR3 bases are TGTGCCAGCAGACTAACTTTGGGACAGGTAGTAACTAACTATGGCTACACCTTC. Protein: CASRLTLGQVVTNYGYTF.

The chain carries TRBV27 and TRBJ1-2; 11 positions match TRBD1. The CDR3 runs to 13 residues. Germline V gives CDR1 MNHEY, CDR2 SMNVEV (reference sequence). V trimming: 5 bases; J trimming: 7 bases; junction bases outside the gene matches: 3. In nucleotides, the CDR3 is TGTGCCAGCAGTGGACAGGGGGCGATTGGCTACACCTTC. It encodes CASSGQGAIGYTF.

About this clone itself: Other DNA sequences in the same sample also yield this CDR3. The rearrangement uses TRBV3-1 (or the pseudogene TRBV3-2) and TRBJ1-5; D uncertain. Germline V gene data show CDR1 as LGHDT and CDR2 as YNNKEL (reference sequence). This CDR3 has 13 residues. The V end lost 1 base, the J end lost 6 bases, and 7 bases lay between the germline ends. The CDR3 DNA reads as TGTGCCAGCAGCCAAGCTCGGAGTCAGCCCCAGCATTTT. Its protein is CASSQARSQPQHF.